This entry lists 20 T cell receptor beta chains sequenced from one sample in a study of PD-L1 blockade in urothelial cancer. Profiled with immunoSEQ multiplex PCR; TCRdb holds only in-frame clones, not every one. Of about 45,000 clones in the sample, 88% are singletons; the top ten hold approximately 14%. Sequenced material: PBMCs, taken around atezolizumab (anti-PD-L1) treatment. The source of these receptors is a woman between 55 and 75 years old with urothelial cancer.

This chain connects TRBV5-1 to TRBJ2-3; 11 nucleotides agree with TRBD2. The CDR3 length is 15 residues. Germline lookup yields CDR1 SGHRS and CDR2 YFSETQ. V trimming: 4 bases; J trimming: 5 bases; junction bases outside the gene matches: 6. The CDR3 nucleotides are TGCGCCAGCAGCCACCTAGCGGGAGGCGGAGATACGCAGTATTTT. Its protein is CASSHLAGGGDTQYF.

This clone was picked up one time. V and J are TRBV7-9 and TRBJ2-3; 7 bases align to TRBD2. Germline CDR1 and CDR2: SEHNR and FQNEAQ (reference sequence). V shed 4 bases, J shed 0 bases, and the junction held 13 bases outside the gene matches. The length of the CDR3 is 18 residues. The CDR3 loop is CASSSPQRGESSTDTQYF. The CDR3 bases are TGTGCCAGCAGCTCCCCGCAGCGGGGAGAATCTAGCACAGATACGCAGTATTTT.

This chain connects TRBV19 to TRBJ1-5; tentatively, D is TRBD1 (5 bases). V lost 1 base and J lost 5, with 12 bases in between. This CDR3 has 15 amino acids. The germline V gene encodes CDR1 LNHDA and CDR2 SQIVND (reference sequence). In DNA form, the CDR3 reads TGTGCCAGTAGTATAGGGAACCCAGGGCATCAGCCCCAGCATTTT. Translating it yields CASSIGNPGHQPQHF.

This chain uses TRBV2 with TRBJ2-3; 11 bases match TRBD2. The CDR3 is made up of 14 amino acids. Germline-derived CDR1 and CDR2 are SNHLY and FYNNEI. J was trimmed by 3 bases and V by 8 bases; bases with no gene match: 4. The CDR3 DNA reads TGTGCCAGCCTAGCGGGAGGTTCGACAGATACGCAGTATTTT. Protein product: CASLAGGSTDTQYF.

CDR3 DNA sequence: TGTGCCAGCAGTCGTAGCGGGGGGGCCCAAGAGACCCAGTACTTC. Protein sequence: CASSRSGGAQETQYF. The gene calls are TRBV6-5 and TRBJ2-5, with 11 bases lining up with TRBD2. V dropped 5 bases and J dropped 1; count of bases not matched to a gene: 3. The CDR3 consists of 15 residues. CDR1 and CDR2 (germline): MNHEY, SVGAGI.

This chain joins TRBV10-3 and TRBJ1-4; D uncertain. V was pared by 0 bases and J by 2 bases, with 16 bases between. The germline V gene has CDR1 ENHRY and CDR2 SYGVKD. This CDR3 comprises 18 residues. The CDR3 nucleotides read TGTGCCATCAGTGAGTCCCTGACCGTTAGCGGCACTAATGAAAAACTGTTTTTT. As protein: CAISESLTVSGTNEKLFF.

This chain joins TRBV27 and TRBJ2-1; D is possibly TRBD2 (7 bases). Germline V gene lookup returns CDR1 MNHEY and CDR2 SMNVEV (reference sequence). This CDR3 has 15 amino acids. The ends were cut back, 3 bases at V and 0 bases at J, with 9 bases in the middle. The CDR3 coding sequence is TGTGCCAGCAGTTTGGCGGGGGCCTCCTACAATGAGCAGTTCTTC. It codes for CASSLAGASYNEQFF.

This clone came up a few times. V and J are TRBV7-9 and TRBJ2-7; 7 bases are shared with TRBD1. J was trimmed by 2 bases and V by 5 bases; bases with no gene match: 3. Germline values: CDR1 SEHNR, CDR2 FQNEAQ (reference sequence). This CDR3 contains 13 residues. The CDR3 coding sequence is TGTGCCAGCAGCGGGACAGTGACCTACGAGCAGTACTTC. This gives the protein CASSGTVTYEQYF.

The chain joins TRBV6-1 to TRBJ2-5; D perhaps matches TRBD2 (6 bases). This CDR3 region has 15 residues. Germline CDR1 MNHNS, CDR2 SASEGT. Trimming pared 5 bases from V and 7 bases from J, leaving 20 bases between. The CDR3 is CASSLEEGRGGTQYF. The CDR3 DNA follows: TGTGCCAGCAGTCTCGAGGAGGGGCGGGGAGGGACCCAGTACTTC.

The chain couples TRBV9 to TRBJ2-3; 10 bases agree with TRBD2. The V gene's germline CDR1 is SGDLS and CDR2 YYNGEE. Trimming at V came to 3 bases and at J to 6 bases, leaving 4 bases not matched to a gene. This CDR3 contains 14 residues. DNA for the CDR3: TGTGCCAGCAGCGGTGGGACTAGCGCGGATACGCAGTATTTT. It codes for CASSGGTSADTQYF.

The chain has TRBV7-9 and TRBJ1-5; D is unresolved. Trimming took off 5 bases at V and 2 bases at J, with 13 bases between the two ends. Germline assignment: CDR1 SEHNR and CDR2 FQNEAQ (reference sequence). CDR3 length: 15 residues. The CDR3 region is CASSDWERGNQPQHF. The CDR3 nucleotides read TGTGCCAGCAGCGACTGGGAGCGTGGCAATCAGCCCCAGCATTTT.

The rearrangement links TRBV5-5 to TRBJ2-7; 7 bases are a match to TRBD1. V lost 1 base and J lost 5; bases outside the gene matches: 6. The CDR3 is made up of 14 amino acids. Germline CDR1 is SGHKS and CDR2 is YYEKEE (reference sequence). The DNA for the CDR3 is TGTGCCAGCAGCTTGACGGGGACAGCACACGAGCAGTACTTC. Protein: CASSLTGTAHEQYF.

The rearrangement joins TRBV18 to TRBJ1-2, with 10 nucleotides matching TRBD1. Germline loops: CDR1 KGHSH, CDR2 LQKENI. J lost 9 bases, V lost 0 bases, and 7 bases had no gene match. The CDR3 loop spans 15 amino acids. CDR3 sequence: CASSPPGDRGARYTF. DNA of the CDR3: TGTGCCAGCTCACCACCGGGGGACAGGGGAGCACGCTACACCTTC.

This rearrangement joins TRBV10-3 to TRBJ1-2, with D unclear. In germline, CDR1 is ENHRY, CDR2 SYGVKD. With 4 bases removed from V and 5 bases from J, the gap between germline ends came to 8 bases. This CDR3 has 12 residues. CDR3 residues: CAISAGSYGYTF. CDR3 in DNA: TGTGCCATCAGTGCCGGGAGTTATGGCTACACCTTC.

In DNA, the CDR3 is TGTGCCAGTAGTATAACCGGGACTAGCGCAGATACGCAGTATTTT. Protein: CASSITGTSADTQYF. The gene calls are TRBV19 and TRBJ2-3; 10 positions agree with TRBD2. The germline V gene encodes CDR1 LNHDA and CDR2 SQIVND (reference sequence). The CDR3 has 15 amino acids. V shed 2 bases, J shed 4 bases, and the junction held 3 bases outside the gene matches.

The chain is built from TRBV27 and TRBJ2-1; 10 bases match TRBD1. CDR3 length: 15 residues. From germline, CDR1 is MNHEY and CDR2 SMNVEV (reference sequence). The J segment lost 3 bases and the V segment lost 6 bases, leaving 5 bases of the junction unmatched. The CDR3 reads CASRRTGGDYNEQFF. DNA for the CDR3: TGTGCCAGCAGAAGGACAGGGGGGGACTACAATGAGCAGTTCTTC.

CDR3 DNA: TGTGCCAGCAGCTCCCTGGACAGGGGGAGTGAAAAACTGTTTTTT. This encodes CASSSLDRGSEKLFF. The rearrangement links TRBV7-8 to TRBJ1-4; TRBD1 aligns across 10 bases. The CDR3 totals 15 residues. In germline, CDR1 is SGHVS, CDR2 FQNEAQ. The ends lost 4 bases at V and 7 bases at J; junction bases unmatched: 6.

The chain couples TRBV18 to TRBJ2-4, with a weak D call TRBD2 (6 bases). This CDR3 has 16 amino acids. V gave up 4 bases and J gave up 1 base, with 14 bases separating them. Germline values: CDR1 KGHSH, CDR2 LQKENI. In nucleotides, the CDR3 is TGTGCCAGCTCACACACCATCGGGAGCGCCAAAAACATTCAGTACTTC. It encodes CASSHTIGSAKNIQYF.

V and J are TRBV6-1 and TRBJ2-7; 9 nucleotides agree with TRBD1. This CDR3 has 13 residues. V trimming: 10 bases; J trimming: 3 bases; junction bases outside the gene matches: 7. Germline loops: CDR1 MNHNS, CDR2 SASEGT. CDR3 sequence reads: CATKGTGSYEQYF. The CDR3 DNA sequence: TGTGCCACCAAGGGGACAGGGAGCTACGAGCAGTACTTC.

Here the CDR3 DNA reads TGTGCCAGCACCCCTCACTCGATGGGGGGTGGCTACACCTTC. It encodes CASTPHSMGGGYTF. This sequence joins TRBV27 and TRBJ1-2; the D gene is possibly TRBD1 (5 bases). CDR1 is MNHEY and CDR2 is SMNVEV in the germline V gene (reference sequence). CDR3 length equals 14 residues. V shed 7 bases and J shed 7 bases, with 19 bases lying between them.